Below, 14 T cell receptor beta chains from the same sample are listed, as sequenced in a study of blood T cell repertoires in COVID-19 (TCRdb year 2020). Library preparation used the immunoSEQ multiplex PCR assay. TCRdb limited this immuneACCESS table to in-frame rearrangements with V and J called. A share of clones is missing; checked studies link under half to unresolved V genes, and the rest is unexplained. In all, the sample holds approximately 220,000 clones, and around 87% of those were seen once. The top ten clonotypes cover 5.5% to 7.5% of the sample. The sample comprised peripheral blood. The receptor set was obtained from a man between 60 and 70 years old who had recovered from COVID-19.

The genes are TRBV5-4 and TRBJ1-4, with TRBD1 matching over 9 bases. V gave up 0 bases and J gave up 6 bases; unmatched junction bases: 3. CDR1 and CDR2 from the germline V gene are SGHNT and YYREEE (reference sequence). The CDR3 consists of 15 residues. CDR3 protein: CASSLEGQGYEKLFF. For the CDR3, the DNA is TGTGCCAGCAGCTTGGAGGGACAGGGTTATGAAAAACTGTTTTTT.

CDR3 DNA sequence: TGTGCCACCAGCAGAGGGACAGCGAGCACCGGGGAGCTGTTTTTT. Amino acid sequence: CATSRGTASTGELFF. V usage is TRBV15 and J usage is TRBJ2-2, with D possibly matching TRBD1 (6 bases). V lost 1 base to trimming and J lost 4 bases, with 10 bases between them. Germline V CDR1 and CDR2: LNHNV, YYDKDF (reference sequence). The CDR3 runs to 15 residues.

The gene calls are TRBV27 and TRBJ1-5; the match to TRBD1 covers 7 bases. Per the germline V gene, CDR1 is MNHEY and CDR2 is SMNVEV (reference sequence). The CDR3 runs 15 residues. Trimming at V came to 10 bases and at J to 4 bases, leaving 13 bases not matched to a gene. Here the CDR3 DNA reads TGTGCCACTTCCCTCCGGACAGGTGGAAATCAGCCCCAGCATTTT. It specifies CATSLRTGGNQPQHF.

This chain links TRBV7-2 with TRBJ2-3, with 12 positions matching TRBD2. The CDR3 extends over 15 amino acids. The V gene end was trimmed by 1 base and the J gene end by 8 bases; junction bases not matched to a gene: 4. The germline gives CDR1 SGHTA, CDR2 FQGNSA. CDR3 sequence reads: CASSLGLAGGGTQYF. DNA of the CDR3: TGTGCCAGCAGCTTAGGTCTAGCGGGGGGGGGTACGCAGTATTTT.

The chain uses TRBV7-2 and TRBJ2-1; TRBD1 agrees at 7 bases. Trimming cost V 4 bases and J 1 base; bases outside gene matches: 7. The CDR3 has 16 amino acids. Germline V gene lookup returns CDR1 SGHTA and CDR2 FQGNSA. This CDR3 is CASSSDRVNSYNEQFF. In DNA, the CDR3 is TGTGCCAGCAGCTCCGACAGGGTCAATTCCTACAATGAGCAGTTCTTC.

This chain joins TRBV2 and TRBJ2-5, with 9 bases that match TRBD2. The ends lost 6 bases at V and 4 bases at J; junction bases unmatched: 9. The CDR3 spans 15 residues. Germline values: CDR1 SNHLY, CDR2 FYNNEI. For the CDR3, the DNA is TGTGCCAGCAGCTCCCGGGGGCGGGAGGGAGAGACCCAGTACTTC. This translates into CASSSRGREGETQYF.

The chain joins TRBV11-2 to TRBJ2-3, with D uncertain. V dropped 5 bases and J dropped 6 bases, with 6 bases sitting between them. This CDR3 region has 11 residues. Germline V gives CDR1 SGHAT, CDR2 FQNNGV. CDR3 DNA: TGTGCCAGCAGCCTTATGGATACGCAGTATTTT. Its translation is CASSLMDTQYF.

The chain employs TRBV24-1 and TRBJ1-1; the match to TRBD1 covers 7 bases. The junction had 11 bases not matched to a gene; V was cut back by 4 bases and J by 10 bases. Per germline, CDR1 KGHDR and CDR2 SFDVKD. This CDR3 contains 14 residues. The DNA for the CDR3 is TGTGCCACCAGTGAGCCGAAGGGGGCGAGGGGAGCTTTCTTT. This encodes CATSEPKGARGAFF.

The J gene is TRBJ1-1, the V gene TRBV19, with a tentative D call TRBD1 (6 bases). Germline lookup yields CDR1 LNHDA and CDR2 SQIVND (reference sequence). Trimming cost V 6 bases and J 2 bases, with 10 bases left between them. There are 13 residues in the CDR3. CDR3: CASRRTVNTEAFF. The CDR3 nucleotides read TGTGCCAGTAGACGGACAGTTAACACTGAAGCTTTCTTT. The entire variable domain, with the rest obtained from reference TRBV19 and TRBJ1-1, is as follows: DGGITQSPKYLFRKEGQNVTLSCEQNLNHDAMYWYRQDPGQGLRLIYYSQIVNDFQKGDIAEGYSVSREKKESFPLTVTSAQKNPTAFYLCASRRTVNTEAFFGQGTRLTVV.

This CDR3 is CASSSPQQPQHF. CDR3 nucleotide sequence: TGTGCCAGCAGTTCCCCCCAGCAGCCCCAGCATTTT. The chain links TRBV27 to TRBJ1-5; no reliable D call. Germline loops: CDR1 MNHEY, CDR2 SMNVEV (reference sequence). This CDR3 has 12 amino acids. Trimming shortened V by 4 bases and J by 7 bases, and 8 bases separated the two germline ends.

Only one count was recorded for this clone. This chain links TRBV3-1 (or the pseudogene TRBV3-2) with TRBJ1-6; D gene uncertain. Germline V gene sequence: CDR1 LGHDT, CDR2 YNNKEL (reference sequence). The CDR3 is 13 amino acids. V lost 1 base and J lost 10, with 8 bases in between. CDR3 sequence: CASSQGERSPLHF. Here the CDR3 DNA reads TGTGCCAGCAGCCAAGGAGAACGGTCACCCCTCCACTTT.

The chain couples TRBV6-5 to TRBJ1-2; 7 bases are shared with TRBD1. Germline trimming cut 7 bases from V and 0 bases from J; bases unmatched to any gene: 8. The CDR3 is made up of 15 amino acids. The V gene's germline CDR1 is MNHEY and CDR2 SVGAGI. CDR3: CASIRQGLANYGYTF. CDR3 coding DNA: TGTGCCAGCATCAGACAGGGCCTAGCTAACTATGGCTACACCTTC.

This clone is a singleton in its sample. The J gene is TRBJ1-1, the V gene TRBV15; 10 bases map to TRBD1. The CDR3 extends over 15 amino acids. The germline V gene encodes CDR1 LNHNV and CDR2 YYDKDF (reference sequence). V gave up 3 bases and J gave up 3 bases; unmatched junction bases: 4. CDR3 in amino acids: CATSRRQGADTEAFF. DNA for the CDR3: TGTGCCACCAGCAGGAGACAGGGGGCCGACACTGAAGCTTTCTTT.

V usage is TRBV19 and J usage is TRBJ2-3, with 12 bases lining up with TRBD2. Losses at the gene ends were 7 bases for V and 7 bases for J; bases not matched to a gene: 9. Germline CDR1 and CDR2: LNHDA and SQIVND (reference sequence). The CDR3 consists of 15 residues. The CDR3 DNA sequence: TGTGCCAGTACGGAACGACTAGCGGGAGCCAATACGCAGTATTTT. This gives the protein CASTERLAGANTQYF.